The sequence of this T cell receptor beta chain was determined in a study of T cell repertoires in cytomegalovirus infection. In the study overall: Shared public TCR beta signatures pointed to both CMV infection and a matching HLA type.

TCRdb re-analysed the reads in MiXCR, keeping a single row per CDR3 protein. The table includes about 920,000 distinct CDR3 sequences, around 30% detected once. This clonotype was counted only a few times. Its antigen is unknown. Findings and limits, study-wide: Ex vivo, HLA-C-restricted CMV-specific TCR beta clonotypes prevailed over the rest of the response. Cumulative public TCR beta family frequency identified carriers of CMV plus the relevant HLA.

The CDR3 length is 13 residues. V was clipped by 5 bases and J by 7 bases, with 12 bases between them. CDR1 is MNHEY, CDR2 SMNVEV, per germline (reference sequence). This sequence was found in a human donor in good health (CMV status not recorded). Some clones in this sample may be carry-over from other donors' samples. The gene calls are TRBV27 and TRBJ2-1; no firm D call. Material: cultured CD8+ T cells from PBMCs, obtained from culture after CMV antigen stimulation. CDR3 coding DNA: TGTGCCAGCAGTATTCGGAGCTTAAATGAGCAGTTCTTC. It translates to CASSIRSLNEQFF.